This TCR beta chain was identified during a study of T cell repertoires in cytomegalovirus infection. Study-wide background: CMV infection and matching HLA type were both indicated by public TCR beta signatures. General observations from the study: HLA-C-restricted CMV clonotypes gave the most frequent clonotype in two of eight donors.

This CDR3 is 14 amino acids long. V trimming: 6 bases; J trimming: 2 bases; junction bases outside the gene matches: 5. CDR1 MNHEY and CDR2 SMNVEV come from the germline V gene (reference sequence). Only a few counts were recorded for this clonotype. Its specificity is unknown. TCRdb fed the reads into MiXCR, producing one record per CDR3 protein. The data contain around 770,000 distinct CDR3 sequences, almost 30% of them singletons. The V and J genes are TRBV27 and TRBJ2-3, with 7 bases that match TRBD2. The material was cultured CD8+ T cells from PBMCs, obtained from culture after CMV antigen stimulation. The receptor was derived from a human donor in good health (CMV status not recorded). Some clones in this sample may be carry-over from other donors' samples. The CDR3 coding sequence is TGTGCCAGCAGCCCCTGGGACTACACAGATACGCAGTATTTT. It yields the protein CASSPWDYTDTQYF.